This T cell receptor (beta chain) was sequenced during a study of blood T cell repertoires in COVID-19. Overall study: The samples span acute and convalescent COVID-19 from the United States, Italy and Spain. In each case, the material was cDNA or gDNA derived from T cells, B-cell-depleted T cells, or PBMCs.

In the authors' workflow: Reference gene primer amplification in the assay estimated nucleated cell counts. Only in-frame clones appear in the TCRdb table, and some are missing; sequencing was by immunoSEQ multiplex PCR. D and trimming were read from the DNA, whereas the V and J calls and clone size are those reported in that table. Among about 110,000 clones listed, 82% were seen once. This clone appeared a few times. This clonotype was obtained from a woman aged 60-70 years with acute or convalescent COVID-19. Material for sequencing was peripheral blood.

The CDR3 DNA reads TGTGCCAGCAGCTCCACCGGACAGTCCTATGGCTACACCTTC. It translates to CASSSTGQSYGYTF. The genes are TRBV7-2 and TRBJ1-2; a weak D match, TRBD1 (6 bases). V dropped 4 bases and J dropped 4 bases, with 13 bases sitting between them. The CDR3 is 14 residues long. Germline CDR1 and CDR2: SGHTA and FQGNSA.